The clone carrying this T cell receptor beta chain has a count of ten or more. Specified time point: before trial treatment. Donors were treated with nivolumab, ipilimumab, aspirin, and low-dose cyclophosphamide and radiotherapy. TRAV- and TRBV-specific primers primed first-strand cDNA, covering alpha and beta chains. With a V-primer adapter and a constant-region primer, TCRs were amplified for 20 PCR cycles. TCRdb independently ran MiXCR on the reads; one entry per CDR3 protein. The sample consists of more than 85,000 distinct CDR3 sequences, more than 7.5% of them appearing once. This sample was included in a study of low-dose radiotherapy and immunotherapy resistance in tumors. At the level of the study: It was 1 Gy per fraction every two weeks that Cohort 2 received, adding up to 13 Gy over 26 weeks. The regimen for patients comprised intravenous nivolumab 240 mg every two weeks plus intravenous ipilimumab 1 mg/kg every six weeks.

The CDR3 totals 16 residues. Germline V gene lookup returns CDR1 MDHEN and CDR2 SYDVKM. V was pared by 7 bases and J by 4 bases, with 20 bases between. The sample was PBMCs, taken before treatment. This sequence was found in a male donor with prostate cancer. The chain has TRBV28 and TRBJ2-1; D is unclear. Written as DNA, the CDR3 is TGTGCCAGCACCAGAGACGGGTCCTCGAAGTACAATGAGCAGTTCTTC. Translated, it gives CASTRDGSSKYNEQFF.